This T cell receptor (beta chain) appears in the sequencing data of a study of blood T cell repertoires in COVID-19. Overall study: Samples representing acute and convalescent COVID-19 were sourced from the United States, Italy and Spain. Sources were T cells, B-cell-depleted T cells, or PBMCs; the material itself was cDNA or gDNA.

V lost 4 bases and J 9 bases, leaving 10 bases between the germline ends. The CDR3 length is 12 residues. From germline, CDR1 is SGHAT and CDR2 FQNNGV. Seattle enrolled patients during active infection and tracked them longitudinally. In the authors' workflow: From reference gene primer amplification, estimates of nucleated cell counts were derived. Libraries were prepared by immunoSEQ multiplex PCR; TCRdb keeps only in-frame clonotypes and omits some of them. The V and J calls and clone size come from that table; D and trimming were worked out from the DNA. The sample consists of 150,000 to 200,000 clones, 65% to 90% of them appearing once.

Sequenced material: peripheral blood. The chain carries TRBV11-2 and TRBJ2-1; D not resolved. The sequence was obtained from a woman aged 40-49 years with COVID-19, enrolled during active disease. The chain's CDR3 is CASSSSRGEQFF. The CDR3 DNA reads as TGTGCCAGCAGCTCTTCTAGAGGTGAGCAGTTCTTC.